The 23 T cell receptor beta chains below come from one sample, sequenced in a study of molecular identifiers for immune sequencing clone quantification. MiXCR was run by TCRdb on the PCR reads, yielding one entry per CDR3 protein. This table has tens of thousands of distinct CDR3 sequences, nearly 25% appearing once. Sample: naive CD8+ T cells from blood, with Jurkat cell RNA spiked in. Subset defined: FACS-sorted CD8+CD4-CCR7+CD45RA+ naive T cells. Source of these receptors: a human donor in good health. Some libraries in this study had Jurkat cell RNA spiked in.

To note about this clonotype: A much bigger clone sits one base away, suggesting this may be a read error. This chain joins TRBV19 and TRBJ1-5, with D hard to call. The CDR3 is 17 amino acids. The V gene's germline CDR1 is LNHDA and CDR2 SQIVND (reference sequence). The V end was cut by 9 bases, the J end by 1 base, with 22 bases between. The CDR3 here is CARSPQTRIGSNQPQHF. In DNA, the CDR3 is TGTGCCAGGAGCCCGCAGACAAGGATTGGGAGCAATCAGCCCCAGCATTTT.

At least ten counts were recorded for this clonotype. V gene TRBV20-1 combines with J gene TRBJ1-1; D perhaps matches TRBD1 (5 bases). Between the trimmed V and J ends, which lost 0 bases and 8 bases, there was a span of 13 bases. In germline, CDR1 is DFQATT, CDR2 SNEGSKA (reference sequence). CDR3 length equals 13 residues. CDR3 sequence: CSARDVGRLEAFF. CDR3 bases: TGCAGTGCTAGAGATGTGGGGCGTTTGGAAGCTTTCTTT.

This clonotype was recorded many times. The V gene is TRBV28, the J gene TRBJ2-1; D is perhaps TRBD2 (5 bases). CDR3 size: 15 residues. Germline V gene sequence: CDR1 MDHEN, CDR2 SYDVKM. Trimming stripped 3 bases from V and 5 bases from J, with 14 bases between. The CDR3 nucleotides are TGTGCCAGCAGTTTGGGCCTGGAGGCCCACAATGAGCAGTTCTTC. It yields the protein CASSLGLEAHNEQFF.

This clonotype has ten or more counts. The rearrangement joins TRBV12-3 or TRBV12-4 to TRBJ2-5; maybe TRBD1 (5 bases). The CDR3 sequence is 14 residues long. V was clipped by 4 bases and J by 0 bases, with 9 bases between them. Here the CDR3 reads CASSYLDNQETQYF. DNA of the CDR3: TGTGCCAGCAGTTATCTGGACAACCAAGAGACCCAGTACTTC.

This clonotype is medium-sized (0.01 to 0.1%). This chain uses TRBV10-3 with TRBJ2-7; D remains ambiguous. V dropped 0 bases and J dropped 7 bases, with 4 bases sitting between them. Germline CDR1 and CDR2: ENHRY and SYGVKD. This CDR3 is built from 11 residues. The CDR3 loop is CAISESWEQYF. CDR3 nucleotides: TGTGCCATCAGTGAGTCTTGGGAGCAGTACTTC.

This clonotype came up a few times. This clone may be a read error of a much larger clone one base away. The genes are TRBV7-9 and TRBJ2-7; D possibly matches TRBD1 or TRBD2 (6 bases each). In germline, CDR1 is SEHNR, CDR2 FQNEAQ (reference sequence). This CDR3 is built from 15 residues. V was trimmed by 4 bases and J by 4 bases, leaving 17 bases between them. This CDR3 reads CASSSRDGGSYEQYF. The CDR3 nucleotides are TGTGCCAGCAGCTCCCGGGACGGGGGCAGTTACGAGCAGTACTTC.

As for this clonotype: This sequence may be a read error, since a much larger clone differs from it by one base. The gene calls are TRBV7-9 and TRBJ2-1; D is uncertain. This CDR3 has 15 residues. V dropped 5 bases and J dropped 0 bases, with 11 bases sitting between them. CDR1 is SEHNR, CDR2 FQNEAQ, per germline (reference sequence). CDR3 protein: CASSASKSSYNEQFF. As DNA, the CDR3 is TGTGCCAGCAGCGCAAGCAAGAGCTCCTACAATGAGCAGTTCTTC.

In this sample, this clonotype turned up once. A read error may be the cause here, since a much bigger clone is one base away. The genes are TRBV19 and TRBJ2-7; 7 nucleotides agree with TRBD1. The CDR3 loop spans 16 amino acids. Germline loops: CDR1 LNHDA, CDR2 SQIVND (reference sequence). CDR3 residues: CASSMIRRDSPYGQYF. In DNA form, the CDR3 reads TGTGCCAGTAGTATGATACGCAGGGACAGCCCCTACGGGCAGTACTTC. The whole variable domain, filled in from reference TRBV19 and TRBJ2-7, reads DGGITQSPKYLFRKEGQNVTLSCEQNLNHDAMYWYRQDPGQGLRLIYYSQIVNDFQKGDIAEGYSVSREKKESFPLTVTSAQKNPTAFYLCASSMIRRDSPYGQYFGPGTRLTVT.

Concerning this clonotype: A much more abundant neighbour one base away suggests this may be a read error. The DNA of the CDR3 is TGTCCCACTACACAATGGGAGGGGGCCTACGAGCAGTACTTC. Amino acid sequence: CPTTQWEGAYEQYF. V is TRBV2 and J is TRBJ2-7; weak D call: TRBD2 (7 bases). The germline V gene has CDR1 SNHLY and CDR2 FYNNEI. There are 14 residues in the CDR3.

This clonotype was seen repeatedly, ten times or more. The chain is built from TRBV11-2 and TRBJ2-7; 7 bases match TRBD1. V gave up 5 bases and J gave up 1 base; unmatched junction bases: 5. There are 14 residues in the CDR3. Germline CDR1 and CDR2: SGHAT and FQNNGV. CDR3 protein: CASSHTGVSYEQYF. The DNA of the CDR3 is TGTGCCAGCAGCCATACAGGGGTATCCTACGAGCAGTACTTC.

This clonotype is termed medium-sized (0.01 to 0.1%). The gene calls are TRBV7-2 and TRBJ2-1, with a possible D match to TRBD2 (6 bases). V dropped 5 bases and J dropped 9 bases, with 17 bases sitting between them. This CDR3 is built from 14 residues. The germline V gene has CDR1 SGHTA and CDR2 FQGNSA. CDR3 nucleotide sequence: TGTGCCAGCAGCGAGGGACTCCGTCAGACTGAGCAGTTCTTC. Amino acid sequence: CASSEGLRQTEQFF.

This clonotype was counted at least ten times. CDR3 region: CASSLSPDGSGSTDTQYF. CDR3 DNA sequence: TGTGCCAGCAGTTTATCCCCAGATGGTAGCGGATCCACAGATACGCAGTATTTT. This chain connects TRBV27 to TRBJ2-3; a weak D match, TRBD2 (6 bases). This CDR3 comprises 18 residues. Germline CDR1 and CDR2: MNHEY and SMNVEV (reference sequence). The ends were cut back, 0 bases at V and 2 bases at J, with 18 bases in the middle.

This clonotype was detected many times. This chain connects TRBV11-2 to TRBJ2-3, with D possibly TRBD1 on 8 matching bases. Germline V gives CDR1 SGHAT, CDR2 FQNNGV. The V end lost 4 bases, the J end lost 10 bases, and 12 bases lay between the germline ends. The CDR3 extends over 12 amino acids. CDR3: CASSSTGGAQYF. DNA for the CDR3: TGTGCCAGCAGCTCCACAGGGGGGGCGCAGTATTTT.

This clonotype was picked up many times. This chain uses TRBV27 with TRBJ2-3; no clear D gene. The CDR3 has 14 residues. V was shortened by 6 bases and J by 3 bases, with 13 bases between the two germline ends. Germline CDR1 reads MNHEY; CDR2 reads SMNVEV (reference sequence). CDR3 nucleotides: TGTGCCAGCAGCCGTAAAGTTTGGACAGATACGCAGTATTTT. This gives the protein CASSRKVWTDTQYF.

This clonotype was found many times. V is TRBV4-1 and J is TRBJ2-3; 13 bases fit TRBD2. Germline V gene data show CDR1 as MGHRA and CDR2 as YSYEKL. The CDR3 has 17 amino acids. J gave up 5 bases and V 2 bases, and 7 bases lay outside the gene matches. This CDR3 reads CASSQYKTSGGRDTQYF. The CDR3, as DNA: TGCGCCAGCAGCCAATATAAGACTAGCGGGGGGAGAGATACGCAGTATTTT.

This clonotype was detected once. The junction and the germline gene differ at one end; a read error may be behind it. The gene calls are TRBV28 and TRBJ2-7; 7 bases map to TRBD2. The germline gives CDR1 MDHEN, CDR2 SYDVKM. The CDR3 consists of 15 residues. The CDR3 DNA is TGTGCCTGCAGCCACCGGGGAGGGTGGCCGGTAGAGCAGTACTTC. Translating it yields CACSHRGGWPVEQYF.

The chain employs TRBV20-1 and TRBJ2-1, with 8 bases that match TRBD1. The CDR3 loop spans 12 amino acids. V lost 0 bases and J lost 15; bases outside the gene matches: 7. Germline V gene lookup returns CDR1 DFQATT and CDR2 SNEGSKA (reference sequence). In nucleotides, the CDR3 is TGCAGTGCTAGAGATTCAGGGGGCCTTCTGTTCTTC. Its translation: CSARDSGGLLFF.

Ten or more counts support this clonotype. The V gene is TRBV4-2, the J gene TRBJ2-2; 8 bases match TRBD2. V lost 1 base, J lost 4 bases, and 8 bases stayed unmatched. The CDR3 consists of 17 residues. Germline V gene lookup returns CDR1 LGHNA and CDR2 YNFKEQ. The CDR3: CASSQGGAGGFTGELFF. CDR3 sequence (DNA): TGTGCCAGCAGCCAAGGGGGTGCGGGAGGATTCACCGGGGAGCTGTTTTTT.

The table lists this clonotype with many counts. An end of the junction does not agree with germline; a read error may underlie this. V and J are TRBV7-9 and TRBJ2-3; 10 bases line up with TRBD2. The CDR3 contains 15 residues. Germline V gives CDR1 SEHNR, CDR2 FQNEAQ (reference sequence). This CDR3 reads CASRLAGGSPDTQYF. The DNA for the CDR3 is TGTGCCAGCAGATTAGCGGGAGGCTCGCCAGATACGCAGTATTTT.

This chain links TRBV6-6 with TRBJ2-3; D is ambiguous. The CDR3 spans 17 residues. V was pared by 0 bases and J by 0 bases, with 13 bases between. Germline assignment: CDR1 MNHNY and CDR2 SVGAGI (reference sequence). CDR3 loop: CASSYSLGSYSTDTQYF. The DNA for the CDR3 is TGTGCCAGCAGTTACTCGCTCGGATCTTATAGCACAGATACGCAGTATTTT.

This clonotype was seen ten or more times. This rearrangement joins TRBV28 to TRBJ2-5, with 12 positions matching TRBD2. There are 19 residues in the CDR3. Germline V gene sequence: CDR1 MDHEN, CDR2 SYDVKM. V gave up 5 bases and J gave up 0 bases; unmatched junction bases: 13. CDR3 DNA: TGTGCCAGCAGTACCACCGGGACTAGCGGGTCCCTGTACCAAGAGACCCAGTACTTC. Protein sequence: CASSTTGTSGSLYQETQYF.

With respect to this clonotype: A much larger clone lies a single base off, so this may be a read error. The rearrangement uses TRBV27 and TRBJ2-4; D gene unclear. The CDR3 spans 13 residues. Germline CDR1 MNHEY, CDR2 SMNVEV (reference sequence). The CDR3 DNA reads as TGTGCCGGCAGCATTCAAGCCAAAAACATTCAGTACTTC. It is translated as CAGSIQAKNIQYF.

This clonotype occurred many times. This chain connects TRBV13 to TRBJ2-7; unclear D gene. The CDR3 is 14 amino acids. Trimming removed 5 bases at V and 4 bases at J, with 15 bases between. Germline V gene data show CDR1 as PRHDT and CDR2 as FYEKMQ (reference sequence). CDR3 loop: CASSGGPPGYEQYF. The DNA for the CDR3 is TGTGCCAGCAGCGGTGGGCCCCCCGGGTACGAGCAGTACTTC.